Listed below are T cell receptor beta chains from one sample, sequenced in a study of blood T cell repertoires in COVID-19. The data were produced by immunoSEQ multiplex PCR, yet TCRdb's version contains in-frame clones alone and is incomplete. Among 160,000 or so clones listed, approximately 84% were seen once. The sequenced sample was PBMCs or T cells enriched from blood (not recorded which). The receptors here all came from a human donor with acute COVID-19. The donor label of this sample is uncertain. Both conserved end residues are part of each CDR3. The D gene is left open where the match is weak. A clone size is listed for some rows: how often the clone was seen (once, few, many), or a class if it is expanded.

j_gene | v_gene | d_gene | abundance | CDR3nt | CDR3aa
TRBJ2-4 | TRBV4-1 | - | - | TGCGCCAGCAGCCAAGGAATTACACGAGGTACCAAAAACATTCAGTACTTC | CASSQGITRGTKNIQYF
TRBJ2-1 | TRBV4-3 | - | - | TGCGCCAGCAGCCAGGGCGGGGTCCTTGAGGGGAATGAGCAGTTCTTC | CASSQGGVLEGNEQFF
TRBJ2-7 | TRBV28 | - | - | TGTGCCAGCAGTTTATTTCTTCGGGATCTCTCCTCCTACGAGCAGTACTTC | CASSLFLRDLSSYEQYF
TRBJ1-6 | TRBV2 | TRBD1 | few | TGTGCCAGCAGTGACTTCAACTTTCCGGGACAGGGGCGATGGGGTAATTCACCCCTCCACTTT | CASSDFNFPGQGRWGNSPLHF
TRBJ1-1 | TRBV12-5 | - | - | TGTGCTAGTGGTTCCGTATTGCACAGACAAGCCACTGAAGCTTTCTTT | CASGSVLHRQATEAFF
TRBJ2-7 | TRBV30 | - | few | TGTGCCTGGAGTGTACGGGGGTACGAGCAGTACTTC | CAWSVRGYEQYF
TRBJ2-7 | TRBV6-5 | TRBD1 | few | TGTGCCAGCAGTAAGGGGGCGGTCTGGCACGGCGAGCAGTACTTC | CASSKGAVWHGEQYF
TRBJ2-3 | TRBV6-5 | TRBD2 | - | TGTGCCAGCAGTTTTGTAGCGGGGGTAACAGATACGCAGTATTTT | CASSFVAGVTDTQYF
TRBJ2-1 | TRBV5-5 | TRBD1 | few | TGTGCCAGCAGCTTGGGGGACAGGGGTAGCAATGAGCAGTTCTTC | CASSLGDRGSNEQFF
TRBJ1-4 | TRBV4-1 | - | - | TGCGCCAGCAGCCAAGGGTGGGGGGTTAATGAAAAACTGTTTTTT | CASSQGWGVNEKLFF
TRBJ1-1 | TRBV5-6 | - | - | TGTGCCAGCAGCTTGGTTACAGGGAAAGTAGAAGCTTTCTTT | CASSLVTGKVEAFF
TRBJ2-5 | TRBV18 | - | - | TGTGCCAGCTCACCCGGTCAAGAGACCCAGTACTTC | CASSPGQETQYF
TRBJ1-2 | TRBV6-5 | - | - | TGTGCCAGCAGCACGGGACACCTTAACTATGGCTACACCTTC | CASSTGHLNYGYTF
TRBJ2-7 | TRBV6-5 | - | - | TGTGCCAGCGGGAAGATGGTACAGGGCCCCTACGAGCAGTACTTC | CASGKMVQGPYEQYF
TRBJ1-1 | TRBV11-2 | - | - | TGTGCCAGCAGCTTAGAGCGGGCTGAAGCTTTCTTT | CASSLERAEAFF
TRBJ1-1 | TRBV6-5 | TRBD1 | once | TGTGCCAGCTGGACAGGCCCGAACACTGAAGCTTTCTTT | CASWTGPNTEAFF
TRBJ1-3 | TRBV29-1 | - | - | TGCAGCGTTGAAAGCCCGACGGAGGGAAACACCATATATTTT | CSVESPTEGNTIYF
TRBJ2-1 | TRBV7-9 | TRBD2 | - | TGTGCCAGCAGCCCCGGTGGAGCGGGGGGGGCCGACAATGAGCAGTTCTTC | CASSPGGAGGADNEQFF
TRBJ1-1 | TRBV6-1 | - | - | TGTGCCAGCAGTGAACCCCACAGCTACGGAACTGAAGCTTTCTTT | CASSEPHSYGTEAFF
TRBJ1-1 | TRBV21-1 | - | - | TGTGCCAGTATCGGGACAGTGGAATCGAACACTGAAGCTTTCTTT | CASIGTVESNTEAFF
TRBJ2-3 | TRBV7-2 | - | - | TGTGCCAGCAGCTTAGGGCAGGGGTCAGATACGCAGTATTTT | CASSLGQGSDTQYF
TRBJ1-1 | TRBV5-1 | TRBD1 | - | TGCGCCAGCAGTTCTACAGGGGACCACACTGAAGCTTTCTTT | CASSSTGDHTEAFF
TRBJ1-4 | TRBV5-8 | - | - | TGTGCCAGCAGCTCCGGTGACAGGACAACTAATGAAAAACTGTTTTTT | CASSSGDRTTNEKLFF